Below, 27 T cell receptor beta chains from the same sample are listed, as sequenced in a study of blood T cell repertoires in COVID-19. Assay used: immunoSEQ multiplex PCR; TCRdb lists only in-frame clones, some missing. This repertoire shows 400,000 to 500,000 clones, 88% found once; its top ten account for around 1.5%. Sequenced: PBMCs or T cells enriched from blood (not recorded which). The receptors originated from a woman in her late teens or twenties who had been exposed to COVID-19.

J is TRBJ2-1 and V is TRBV28; D may be TRBD2 (5 bases). Trimming pared 6 bases from V and 0 bases from J, leaving 12 bases between. Germline V lookup: CDR1 MDHEN, CDR2 SYDVKM. The CDR3 totals 15 residues. Here the CDR3 DNA reads TGTGCCAGCAGAATCGGGAAGAGCTCCTACAATGAGCAGTTCTTC. It is translated as CASRIGKSSYNEQFF.

The sample holds a few counts of this clone. The V gene is TRBV2, the J gene TRBJ2-2; 8 bases agree with TRBD1. Germline V gives CDR1 SNHLY, CDR2 FYNNEI. After removal of 5 bases from V and 4 bases from J, the junction contained 3 bases not matched to a gene. The CDR3 is made up of 14 amino acids. Written as DNA, the CDR3 is TGTGCCAGCAGTAGGACAGGGTCCACCGGGGAGCTGTTTTTT. Amino acid sequence: CASSRTGSTGELFF.

The J gene is TRBJ2-1, the V gene TRBV4-1; 9 nucleotides match TRBD2. The V gene end was trimmed by 1 base and the J gene end by 9 bases; junction bases not matched to a gene: 7. The length of the CDR3 is 15 residues. Per germline, CDR1 MGHRA and CDR2 YSYEKL. The CDR3 here is CASSQGWREGGEQFF. The CDR3 DNA sequence: TGCGCCAGCAGCCAAGGGTGGCGGGAGGGGGGTGAGCAGTTCTTC.

The chain has TRBV27 and TRBJ1-5; D is undetermined. The CDR3 consists of 12 residues. Germline V gene lookup returns CDR1 MNHEY and CDR2 SMNVEV (reference sequence). Deletions cut 5 bases from V and 4 bases from J, with 6 bases between. CDR3 residues: CASSSLNQPQHF. DNA for the CDR3: TGTGCCAGCAGTAGCCTAAATCAGCCCCAGCATTTT.

This chain connects TRBV6-5 to TRBJ2-1; 11 bases match TRBD2. Germline lookup yields CDR1 MNHEY and CDR2 SVGAGI. The V and J ends lost 7 bases and 3 bases, in that order; junction bases with no gene match: 5. The CDR3 runs 15 residues. CDR3 bases: TGTGCCAGCACTACTAGCGGGGGATACTACAATGAGCAGTTCTTC. This translates into CASTTSGGYYNEQFF.

The chain uses TRBV4-2 and TRBJ1-2, with 10 bases lining up with TRBD1. V shed 2 bases, J shed 6 bases, and the junction held 6 bases outside the gene matches. The germline V gene has CDR1 LGHNA and CDR2 YNFKEQ. The CDR3 has 15 amino acids. The CDR3 reads CASSQPGTGVHGYTF. The CDR3 DNA is TGTGCCAGCAGCCAACCCGGGACAGGGGTTCATGGCTACACCTTC.

Turning to this clone: The same CDR3 also results from other DNA sequences found in this sample. The chain couples TRBV7-9 to TRBJ2-2; possibly TRBD2 for D (5 bases). Trimming removed 5 bases at V and 1 base at J, with 8 bases between. The V gene's germline CDR1 is SEHNR and CDR2 FQNEAQ (reference sequence). This CDR3 contains 14 residues. In nucleotides, the CDR3 is TGTGCCAGCAGCCCCAGCGGGAACACCGGGGAGCTGTTTTTT. Encoded protein: CASSPSGNTGELFF. Supplemented by reference TRBV7-9 and TRBJ2-2, the full variable domain reads DTGVSQNPRHKITKRGQNVTFRCDPISEHNRLYWYRQTLGQGPEFLTYFQNEAQLEKSRLLSDRFSAERPKGSFSTLEIQRTEQGDSAMYLCASSPSGNTGELFFGEGSRLTVL.

In DNA form, the CDR3 reads TGTGCCAGCAGCCCACGTACTAGCGGGGATACGCAGTATTTT. It translates to CASSPRTSGDTQYF. The rearrangement uses TRBV13 and TRBJ2-3, with 9 bases fitting TRBD2. Unmatched junction bases numbered 6, after V lost 5 bases and J lost 6 bases. The germline CDR1 and CDR2 sequences are PRHDT and FYEKMQ (reference sequence). The CDR3 is made up of 14 amino acids.

The gene calls are TRBV15 and TRBJ2-1; D not certain. CDR3 length equals 12 residues. Trimming removed 0 bases at V and 6 bases at J, with 3 bases between. Germline loops: CDR1 LNHNV, CDR2 YYDKDF (reference sequence). The CDR3 DNA is TGTGCCACCAGCAGAGAGGCCAATGAGCAGTTCTTC. It translates to CATSREANEQFF.

CDR3 sequence (DNA): TGTGCCAGCAGCGTCGGGACTAGCCCCTACGAGCAGTACTTC. Translation: CASSVGTSPYEQYF. The gene calls are TRBV9 and TRBJ2-7, with 9 bases that match TRBD2. CDR3 length equals 14 residues. CDR1 is SGDLS, CDR2 YYNGEE, per germline. After removal of 2 bases from V and 2 bases from J, the junction contained 2 bases not matched to a gene.

The genes are TRBV5-1 and TRBJ2-7, with 14 positions matching TRBD2. The CDR3 has 17 residues. CDR1 and CDR2 from the germline V gene are SGHRS and YFSETQ. After removal of 1 base from V and 3 bases from J, the junction contained 6 bases not matched to a gene. The CDR3 DNA reads as TGCGCCAGCAGCTTGCGCCCTGGGACTAGCGGGAGCTACGAGCAGTACTTC. Protein sequence: CASSLRPGTSGSYEQYF.

The chain recombines TRBV6-6 with TRBJ2-7; the match to TRBD1 covers 11 bases. The CDR3 has 16 amino acids. The V segment lost 5 bases and the J segment 3 bases; nucleotides outside the gene matches: 9. Germline V gene data show CDR1 as MNHNY and CDR2 as SVGAGI (reference sequence). For the CDR3, the DNA is TGTGCCAGCAGTCGACCCCCGGGACAGGGGGACTACGAGCAGTACTTC. It specifies CASSRPPGQGDYEQYF.

The chain carries TRBV6-5 and TRBJ2-3, with 10 positions matching TRBD2. The CDR3 contains 15 residues. Germline assignment: CDR1 MNHEY and CDR2 SVGAGI. V was pared by 5 bases and J by 2 bases, with 4 bases of the junction left unmatched. This CDR3 reads CASSTGLADTDTQYF. Written as DNA, the CDR3 is TGTGCCAGCAGTACCGGACTAGCGGACACAGATACGCAGTATTTT.

The chain uses TRBV29-1 and TRBJ1-5; possible D gene TRBD1, 5 bases. The CDR3 is 13 residues long. Trimming took 4 bases from V and 5 from J, leaving 12 bases between them. The germline gives CDR1 SQVTM, CDR2 ANQGSEA. The CDR3 bases are TGCAGCGTTGCGGGGGGGGATCATCAGCCCCAGCATTTT. It translates to CSVAGGDHQPQHF.

The V and J genes are TRBV28 and TRBJ1-5; D is uncertain. V lost 3 bases, J lost 6 bases, and 15 bases lay in between. The germline CDR1 and CDR2 sequences are MDHEN and SYDVKM. The CDR3 runs to 15 residues. CDR3 residues: CASSFGEGESQPQHF. DNA of the CDR3: TGTGCCAGCAGTTTCGGGGAGGGAGAGAGTCAGCCCCAGCATTTT.

This chain uses TRBV11-3 with TRBJ2-1, with TRBD1 identical over 9 bases. Germline V lookup: CDR1 SGHNT, CDR2 YENEEA. V trimming: 4 bases; J trimming: 8 bases; junction bases outside the gene matches: 6. This CDR3 has 14 amino acids. The CDR3 nucleotides read TGTGCCAGCAGCTCCGGACAGGGGAGAGATGAGCAGTTCTTC. This encodes CASSSGQGRDEQFF. The whole variable domain, filled in from reference TRBV11-3 and TRBJ2-1, reads EAGVVQSPRYKIIEKKQPVAFWCNPISGHNTLYWYLQNLGQGPELLIRYENEEAVDDSQLPKDRFSAERLKGVDSTLKIQPAELGDSAVYLCASSSGQGRDEQFFGPGTRLTVL.

The gene calls are TRBV7-9 and TRBJ2-1; 9 nucleotides align to TRBD1. The CDR3 length is 17 residues. V lost 5 bases, J lost 6 bases, and 14 bases stayed unmatched. Germline V gene data show CDR1 as SEHNR and CDR2 as FQNEAQ (reference sequence). The CDR3 loop is CASSPRSPGTGPNEQFF. CDR3 DNA: TGTGCCAGCAGCCCCCGATCACCCGGGACAGGGCCCAATGAGCAGTTCTTC. The full variable domain, its missing parts supplied by reference TRBV7-9 and TRBJ2-1, is DTGVSQNPRHKITKRGQNVTFRCDPISEHNRLYWYRQTLGQGPEFLTYFQNEAQLEKSRLLSDRFSAERPKGSFSTLEIQRTEQGDSAMYLCASSPRSPGTGPNEQFFGPGTRLTVL.

V usage is TRBV7-9 and J usage is TRBJ1-6, with 11 bases fitting TRBD1. V lost 7 bases and J lost 7; bases outside the gene matches: 3. Looked up from germline, CDR1 is SEHNR and CDR2 is FQNEAQ (reference sequence). There are 14 residues in the CDR3. The CDR3 coding sequence is TGTGCCAGCACCGGACAGGGGGCGAATTCACCCCTCCACTTT. Translated: CASTGQGANSPLHF.

The chain carries TRBV28 and TRBJ2-3, with 8 nucleotides matching TRBD2. Germline V CDR1 and CDR2: MDHEN, SYDVKM. Losses at the gene ends were 1 base for V and 0 bases for J; bases not matched to a gene: 12. This CDR3 spans 19 amino acids. The CDR3 loop reads CASSLFSGVLAASTDTQYF. CDR3 coding DNA: TGTGCCAGCAGTTTATTTTCAGGGGTACTAGCGGCTAGCACAGATACGCAGTATTTT. Variable domain in full (rest from reference TRBV28 and TRBJ2-3): DVKVTQSSRYLVKRTGEKVFLECVQDMDHENMFWYRQDPGLGLRLIYFSYDVKMKEKGDIPEGYSVSREKKERFSLILESASTNQTSMYLCASSLFSGVLAASTDTQYFGPGTRLTVL.

The chain recombines TRBV6-5 with TRBJ2-5; possible D gene TRBD2, 8 bases. The CDR3 covers 16 residues. Germline CDR1 and CDR2: MNHEY and SVGAGI. V was shortened by 4 bases and J by 5 bases, with 20 bases between the two germline ends. The CDR3 DNA follows: TGTGCCAGCAGTTCCCGGGTAGCGGGACAGCGGGAGACCCAGTACTTC. Translation: CASSSRVAGQRETQYF.

The chain combines TRBV10-3 with TRBJ2-1, with 10 bases identical to TRBD2. CDR1 is ENHRY, CDR2 SYGVKD, per germline. The CDR3 is 14 residues long. V lost 6 bases and J lost 7; bases outside the gene matches: 6. The CDR3 loop reads CAISPLAGENEQFF. CDR3 sequence (DNA): TGTGCCATCAGCCCGCTAGCGGGAGAGAATGAGCAGTTCTTC.

V and J are TRBV21-1 and TRBJ1-1; the table names TRBD1, a call not compared with the DNA. TRBV21-1 is termed a pseudogene. CDR3 length: 17 amino acids. The CDR3 sequence is CASSKVQGFPSNTEAFF. The CDR3 bases are TGTGCCAGCAGCAAAGTCCAGGGGTTCCCTTCGAACACTGAAGCTTTCTTT.

The rearrangement uses TRBV21-1 and TRBJ2-7; the table's D call TRBD2 went unverified against the DNA. TRBV21-1 is classified as a pseudogene. This CDR3 spans 14 amino acids. The CDR3 spells CASILREGKDEQYF. The CDR3 DNA reads TGTGCCAGCATCCTACGGGAGGGAAAGGACGAGCAGTACTTC.

The gene calls are TRBV7-8 and TRBJ2-5, with TRBD1 identical over 7 bases. Unmatched junction bases numbered 11, after V lost 5 bases and J lost 5 bases. Germline V gene lookup returns CDR1 SGHVS and CDR2 FQNEAQ. The CDR3 contains 15 residues. CDR3: CASSHLGGVRETQYF. DNA for the CDR3: TGTGCCAGCAGCCACCTAGGGGGCGTAAGGGAGACCCAGTACTTC.

The rearrangement uses TRBV19 and TRBJ1-5, with D perhaps TRBD1 (6 bases). This CDR3 is 16 amino acids long. V lost 0 bases to trimming and J lost 11 bases, with 20 bases between them. Germline CDR1 reads LNHDA; CDR2 reads SQIVND (reference sequence). CDR3: CASSIESGTPGMTQHF. In DNA form, the CDR3 reads TGTGCCAGTAGTATAGAGTCCGGGACACCGGGTATGACCCAGCATTTT.

The rearrangement joins TRBV5-6 to TRBJ1-5; TRBD1 matches at 8 bases. CDR1 and CDR2 from the germline V gene are SGHDT and YYEEEE. CDR3 size: 15 residues. The trim removed 4 bases at V and 4 bases at J, leaving 7 bases unmatched. The DNA of the CDR3 is TGTGCCAGCAGCCATGGGACAGGCGAAAATCAGCCCCAGCATTTT. Translated: CASSHGTGENQPQHF.

Here the CDR3 DNA reads TGTGCCACCAGGGCAGGGGGTAATAACTATGGCTACACCTTC. It encodes CATRAGGNNYGYTF. The chain carries TRBV28 and TRBJ1-2, with 7 bases that match TRBD1. The CDR3 has 14 residues. The V gene end was trimmed by 10 bases and the J gene end by 1 base; junction bases not matched to a gene: 9. CDR1 is MDHEN, CDR2 SYDVKM, per germline.